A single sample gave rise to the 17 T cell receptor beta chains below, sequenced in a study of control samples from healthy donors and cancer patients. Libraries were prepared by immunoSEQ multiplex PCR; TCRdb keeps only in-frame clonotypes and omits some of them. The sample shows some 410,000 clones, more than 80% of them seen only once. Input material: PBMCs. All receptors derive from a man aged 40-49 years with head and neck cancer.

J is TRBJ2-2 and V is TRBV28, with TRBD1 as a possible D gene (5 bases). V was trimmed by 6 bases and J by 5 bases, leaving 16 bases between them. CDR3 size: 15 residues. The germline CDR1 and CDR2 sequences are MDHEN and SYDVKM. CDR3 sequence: CASSPGLIGTGELFF. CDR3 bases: TGTGCCAGCAGCCCAGGGTTAATCGGGACCGGGGAGCTGTTTTTT.

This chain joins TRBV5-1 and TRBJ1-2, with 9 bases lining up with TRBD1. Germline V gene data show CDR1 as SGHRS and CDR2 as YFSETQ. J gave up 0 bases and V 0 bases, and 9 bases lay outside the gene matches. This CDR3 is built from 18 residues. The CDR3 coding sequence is TGCGCCAGCAGCTTGGCTGCCGGGACAGGGACTTCTAACTATGGCTACACCTTC. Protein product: CASSLAAGTGTSNYGYTF. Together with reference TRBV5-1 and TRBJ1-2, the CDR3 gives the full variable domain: KAGVTQTPRYLIKTRGQQVTLSCSPISGHRSVSWYQQTPGQGLQFLFEYFSETQRNKGNFPGRFSGRQFSNSRSEMNVSTLELGDSALYLCASSLAAGTGTSNYGYTFGSGTRLTVV.

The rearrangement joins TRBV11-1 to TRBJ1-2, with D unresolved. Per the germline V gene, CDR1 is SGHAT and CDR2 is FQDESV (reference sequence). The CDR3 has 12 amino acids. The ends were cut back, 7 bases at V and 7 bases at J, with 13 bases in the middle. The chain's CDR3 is CASTNVRGGYTF. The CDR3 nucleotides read TGTGCCAGCACCAACGTGAGAGGTGGCTACACCTTC.

Here the CDR3 reads CASSPPGLAGAYEQYF. The DNA of the CDR3 is TGTGCCAGCAGCCCGCCCGGACTAGCGGGGGCTTACGAGCAGTACTTC. This rearrangement joins TRBV3-1 (or the pseudogene TRBV3-2) to TRBJ2-7; 13 positions match TRBD2. From germline, CDR1 is LGHDT and CDR2 YNNKEL (reference sequence). The junction had 7 bases not matched to a gene; V was cut back by 4 bases and J by 4 bases. The CDR3 extends over 16 amino acids.

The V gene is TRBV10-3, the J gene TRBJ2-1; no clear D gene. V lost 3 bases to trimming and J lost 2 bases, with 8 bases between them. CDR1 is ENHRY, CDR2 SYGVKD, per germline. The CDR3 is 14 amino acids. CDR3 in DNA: TGTGCCATCAGTGACTATGTTCCCTACAATGAGCAGTTCTTC. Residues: CAISDYVPYNEQFF.

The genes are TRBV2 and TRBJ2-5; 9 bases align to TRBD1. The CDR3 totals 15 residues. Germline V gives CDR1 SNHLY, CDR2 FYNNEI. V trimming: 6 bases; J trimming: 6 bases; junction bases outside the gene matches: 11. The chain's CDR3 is CASRRRTGDVQTQYF. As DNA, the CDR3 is TGTGCCAGCAGAAGACGGACAGGGGACGTACAGACCCAGTACTTC.

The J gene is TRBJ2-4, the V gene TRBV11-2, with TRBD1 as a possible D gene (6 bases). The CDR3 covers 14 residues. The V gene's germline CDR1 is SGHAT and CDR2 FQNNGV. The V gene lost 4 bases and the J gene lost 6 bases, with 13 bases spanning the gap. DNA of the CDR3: TGTGCCAGCAGCTCGAATCGAGGGGGAAACATTCAGTACTTC. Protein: CASSSNRGGNIQYF.

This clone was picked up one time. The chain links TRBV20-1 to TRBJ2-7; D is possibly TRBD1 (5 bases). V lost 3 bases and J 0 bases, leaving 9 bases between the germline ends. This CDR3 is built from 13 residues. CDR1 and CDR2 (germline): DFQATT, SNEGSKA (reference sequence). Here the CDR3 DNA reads TGCAGTGCTAGTTCAGGGTCCTCCTACGAGCAGTACTTC. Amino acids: CSASSGSSYEQYF.

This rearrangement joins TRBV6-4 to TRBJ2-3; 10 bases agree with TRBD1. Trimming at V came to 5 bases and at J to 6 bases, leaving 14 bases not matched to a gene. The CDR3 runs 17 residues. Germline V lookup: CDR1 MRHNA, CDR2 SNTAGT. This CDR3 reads CASSPSPSGQGFDTQYF. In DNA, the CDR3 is TGTGCCAGCAGTCCCTCGCCTTCGGGACAGGGGTTCGATACGCAGTATTTT.

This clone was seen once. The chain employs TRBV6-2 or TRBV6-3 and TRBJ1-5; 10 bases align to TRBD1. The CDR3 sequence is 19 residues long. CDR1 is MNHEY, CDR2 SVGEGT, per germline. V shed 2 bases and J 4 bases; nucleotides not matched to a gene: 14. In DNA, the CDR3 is TGTGCCAGCAGTTACCCCGACAGGGGGCATCTCCCATTGAATCAGCCCCAGCATTTT. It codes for CASSYPDRGHLPLNQPQHF.

The CDR3 here is CASSYRQAPYSPLHF. DNA for the CDR3: TGTGCCAGCAGTTATCGTCAAGCACCTTATTCACCCCTCCACTTT. V and J are TRBV6-6 and TRBJ1-6, with no clear D. This CDR3 comprises 15 residues. Germline V gene data show CDR1 as MNHNY and CDR2 as SVGAGI (reference sequence). V shed 3 bases and J shed 8 bases, with 14 bases lying between them.

For the CDR3, the DNA is TGTGCCAGCAGCCTACTTTCGGGACAGGGGTACACCGGGGAGCTGTTTTTT. This gives the protein CASSLLSGQGYTGELFF. The genes are TRBV7-3 and TRBJ2-2, with 10 bases aligning to TRBD1. The V segment lost 5 bases and the J segment 3 bases; nucleotides outside the gene matches: 9. This CDR3 contains 17 residues. Germline V gene lookup returns CDR1 SGHTA and CDR2 FQGTGA.

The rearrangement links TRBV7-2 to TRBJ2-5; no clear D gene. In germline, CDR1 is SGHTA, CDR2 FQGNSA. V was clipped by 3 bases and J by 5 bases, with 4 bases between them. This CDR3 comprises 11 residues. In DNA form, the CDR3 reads TGTGCCAGCAGCTTTTCGGAGACCCAGTACTTC. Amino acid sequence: CASSFSETQYF.

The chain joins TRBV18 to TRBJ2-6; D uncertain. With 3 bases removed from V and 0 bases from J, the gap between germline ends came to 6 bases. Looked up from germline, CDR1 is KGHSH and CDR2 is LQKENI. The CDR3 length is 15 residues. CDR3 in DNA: TGTGCCAGCTCACCGACTGTCTCTGGGGCCAACGTCCTGACTTTC. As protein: CASSPTVSGANVLTF.

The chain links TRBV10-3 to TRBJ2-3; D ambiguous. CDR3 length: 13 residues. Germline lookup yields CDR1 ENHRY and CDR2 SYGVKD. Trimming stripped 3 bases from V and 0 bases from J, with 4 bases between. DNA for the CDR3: TGTGCCATCAGTGACTCCAGCACAGATACGCAGTATTTT. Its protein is CAISDSSTDTQYF.

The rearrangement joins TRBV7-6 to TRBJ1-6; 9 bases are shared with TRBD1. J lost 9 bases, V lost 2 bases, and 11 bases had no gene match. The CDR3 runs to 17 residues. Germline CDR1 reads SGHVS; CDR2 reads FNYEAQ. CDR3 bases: TGTGCCAGCAGCTTATTTTTTAGGGGACAGGGAACTTCACCCCTCCACTTT. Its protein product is CASSLFFRGQGTSPLHF.

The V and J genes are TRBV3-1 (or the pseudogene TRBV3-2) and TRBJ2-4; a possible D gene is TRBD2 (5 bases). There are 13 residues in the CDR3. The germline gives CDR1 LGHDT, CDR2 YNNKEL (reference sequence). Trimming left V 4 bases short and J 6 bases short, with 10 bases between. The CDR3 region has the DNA TGTGCCAGCAGCCCGGGGTCCGGAAACATTCAGTACTTC. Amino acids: CASSPGSGNIQYF.